The T cell receptor beta chain under discussion was sequenced for a study of shared clonotypes between healthy human individuals. Cells designated naive CD8 were CD45RO-negative and were positively selected for CCR7, with terminally differentiated effector memory CD45RA+ cells excluded. V shed 4 bases and J shed 0 bases, with 7 bases lying between them. Germline V gene lookup returns CDR1 SNHLY and CDR2 FYNNEI. This CDR3 has 14 amino acids. Sequencing used immunoSEQ multiplex PCR; TCRdb keeps in-frame clones, though not all of them. The sample includes about 1,900,000 clones, less than 95% of them seen just once.

The chain uses TRBV2 and TRBJ1-5, with D maybe TRBD1 (6 bases). The sequencing sample was made of naive CD8+ T cells sorted from blood. The sequence was collected from a man aged 18 to 35 in good health. The CDR3 reads CASSGTDSNQPQHF. The CDR3 bases are TGTGCCAGCAGTGGGACAGATAGCAATCAGCCCCAGCATTTT.